This is a list of T cell receptor beta chains from one sample in a study of blood T cells in healthy people across ages. From the 5' RACE reads, TCRdb called clonotypes with MiXCR, one entry per CDR3 protein. The sample lists about 1 million distinct CDR3 sequences, around 27% occurring once. The same data also contributed to another study, on T cells of mothers and their children.

The sample was blood. These receptors were taken from a girl aged 2 to 9 in good health. Both conserved end residues are part of each CDR3. Fields, in order: clone size, V gene, J gene, D gene, CDR3 protein, CDR3 DNA. A D gene is named only where the DNA matches it firmly. The size of a clone is reported for some rows only, either as once, few or many, or as a class for expanded clones.

>-|TRBV11-2|TRBJ2-5|TRBD2
CASSTTSGGEETQYF
TGTGCCAGCAGCACTACGAGCGGGGGAGAAGAGACCCAGTACTTC
>once|TRBV19|TRBJ1-1|-
CASTLGLKSTEAFF
TGTGCCAGTACCCTAGGACTCAAGAGCACTGAAGCTTTCTTT
>few|TRBV11-2|TRBJ2-1|TRBD2
CASSFVIAGIPYNEQFF
TGTGCCAGCAGCTTTGTAATAGCGGGAATCCCCTACAATGAGCAGTTCTTC
>few|TRBV11-2|TRBJ2-5|TRBD2
CASSLASGKQETQYF
TGTGCCAGCAGCTTAGCTAGCGGGAAGCAAGAGACCCAGTACTTC
>-|TRBV11-2|TRBJ2-1|TRBD2
CASSSPIGLAGRWDEQFF
TGTGCCAGCAGCTCCCCTATTGGGCTAGCGGGAAGGTGGGATGAGCAGTTCTTC
>-|TRBV14|TRBJ1-1|-
CASSQAETKAFF
TGTGCCAGCAGCCAAGCGGAGACAAAAGCTTTCTTT
>-|TRBV2|TRBJ2-1|-
CASSGWWDSNNEQFF
TGTGCCAGCAGTGGTTGGTGGGACTCAAACAATGAGCAGTTCTTC
>-|TRBV5-1|TRBJ2-7|-
CASSLEIDSEQYF
TGCGCCAGCAGCCTTGAAATCGACAGCGAGCAGTACTTC
>few|TRBV6-2/TRBV6-3|TRBJ1-2|-
CASSYSKPGYGYTF
TGTGCCAGCAGTTACTCAAAACCGGGCTATGGCTACACCTTC
>once|TRBV5-1|TRBJ2-6|-
CASSLGSRSGANVLTF
TGCGCCAGCAGCTTGGGCTCCCGCTCTGGGGCCAACGTCCTGACTTTC
>few|TRBV6-6|TRBJ2-5|-
CASSYDPGHPTYEQYF
TGTGCCAGCAGTTACGACCCTGGGCATCCGACCTATGAGCAGTACTTC
>-|TRBV7-6|TRBJ2-7|-
CASSLGPQGAFEQYF
TGTGCCAGCAGCTTAGGCCCCCAGGGCGCATTCGAGCAGTACTTC
>few|TRBV27|TRBJ1-1|TRBD1
CASRMTGEDTEAFF
TGTGCCAGCAGGATGACAGGGGAGGACACTGAAGCTTTCTTT
>-|TRBV5-1|TRBJ2-1|-
CASSSHEGYNEQFF
TGCGCCAGCAGCTCACATGAGGGATACAATGAGCAGTTCTTC
>few|TRBV11-3|TRBJ2-7|TRBD1
CASSKVGDSYEQYF
TGTGCCAGCAGCAAAGTAGGGGACAGCTACGAGCAGTACTTC
>-|TRBV7-9|TRBJ2-3|-
CAAGRAGDTQYF
TGTGCCGCAGGACGGGCAGGAGATACGCAGTATTTT
>few|TRBV10-3|TRBJ1-2|-
CAISEPAAGYGYTF
TGTGCCATCAGTGAGCCGGCCGCTGGGTATGGCTACACCTTC